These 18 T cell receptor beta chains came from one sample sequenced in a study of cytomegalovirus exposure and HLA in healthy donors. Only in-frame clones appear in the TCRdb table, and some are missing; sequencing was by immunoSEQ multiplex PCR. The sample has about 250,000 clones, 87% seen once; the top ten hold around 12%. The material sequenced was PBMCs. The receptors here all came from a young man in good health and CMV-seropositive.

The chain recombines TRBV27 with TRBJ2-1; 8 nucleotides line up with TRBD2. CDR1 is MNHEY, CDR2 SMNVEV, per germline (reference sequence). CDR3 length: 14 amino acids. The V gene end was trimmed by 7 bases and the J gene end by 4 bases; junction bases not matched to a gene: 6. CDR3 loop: CASKSSGPYNEQFF. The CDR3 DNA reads TGTGCCAGCAAATCTAGCGGGCCATACAATGAGCAGTTCTTC.

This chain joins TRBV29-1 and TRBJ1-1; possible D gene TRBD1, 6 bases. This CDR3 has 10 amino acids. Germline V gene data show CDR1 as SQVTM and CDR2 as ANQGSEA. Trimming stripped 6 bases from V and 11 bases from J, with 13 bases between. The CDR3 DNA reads TGCAGCGTGAAACAGGGTCGGGCTTTCTTT. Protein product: CSVKQGRAFF.

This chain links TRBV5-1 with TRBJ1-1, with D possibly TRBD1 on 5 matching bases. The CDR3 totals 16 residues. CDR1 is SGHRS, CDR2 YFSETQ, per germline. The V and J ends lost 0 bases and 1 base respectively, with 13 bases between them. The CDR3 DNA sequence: TGCGCCAGCAGCTTGGGCCAGGGTAATAAGAACACTGAAGCTTTCTTT. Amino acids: CASSLGQGNKNTEAFF.

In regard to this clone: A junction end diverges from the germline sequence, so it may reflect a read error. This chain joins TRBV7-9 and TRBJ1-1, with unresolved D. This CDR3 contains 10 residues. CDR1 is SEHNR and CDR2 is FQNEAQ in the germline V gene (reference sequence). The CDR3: CASGVGLIDF. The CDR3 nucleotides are TGTGCCAGCGGAGTTGGCTTAATAGACTTT. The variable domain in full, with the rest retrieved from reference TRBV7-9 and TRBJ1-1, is DTGVSQNPRHKITKRGQNVTFRCDPISEHNRLYWYRQTLGQGPEFLTYFQNEAQLEKSRLLSDRFSAERPKGSFSTLEIQRTEQGDSAMYLCASGVGLIDFGQGTRLTVV.

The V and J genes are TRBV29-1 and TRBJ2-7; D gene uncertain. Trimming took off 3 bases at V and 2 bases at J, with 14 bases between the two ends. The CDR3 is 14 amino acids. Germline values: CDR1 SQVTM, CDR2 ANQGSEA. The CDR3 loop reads CSVEGQDYPYEQYF. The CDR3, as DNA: TGCAGCGTTGAGGGCCAGGATTATCCCTACGAGCAGTACTTC.

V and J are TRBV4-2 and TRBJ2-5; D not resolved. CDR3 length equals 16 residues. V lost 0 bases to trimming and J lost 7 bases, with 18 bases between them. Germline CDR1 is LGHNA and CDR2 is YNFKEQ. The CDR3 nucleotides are TGTGCCAGCAGCCAAGATCGGAGTAGCCAGTTTGGGACCCAGTACTTC. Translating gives CASSQDRSSQFGTQYF.

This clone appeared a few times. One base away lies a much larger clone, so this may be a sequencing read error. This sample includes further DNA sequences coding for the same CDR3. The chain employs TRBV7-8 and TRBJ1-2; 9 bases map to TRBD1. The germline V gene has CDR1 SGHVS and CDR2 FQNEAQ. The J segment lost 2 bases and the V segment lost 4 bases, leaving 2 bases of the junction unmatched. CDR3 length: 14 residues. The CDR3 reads CASSSGQGNYGYTF. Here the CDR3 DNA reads TGTGCCAGCAGCTCTGGACAGGGGAACTATGGCTACACCTTC.

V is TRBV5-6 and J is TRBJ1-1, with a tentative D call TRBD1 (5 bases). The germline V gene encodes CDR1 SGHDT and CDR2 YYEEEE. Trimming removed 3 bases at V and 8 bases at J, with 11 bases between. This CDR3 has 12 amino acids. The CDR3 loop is CASSSEGWEAFF. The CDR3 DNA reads TGTGCCAGCAGCTCGGAGGGGTGGGAAGCTTTCTTT.

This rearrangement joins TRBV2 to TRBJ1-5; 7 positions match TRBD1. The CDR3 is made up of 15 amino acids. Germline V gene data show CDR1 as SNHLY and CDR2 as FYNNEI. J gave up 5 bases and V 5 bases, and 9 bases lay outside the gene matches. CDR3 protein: CASSRRQGRDQPQHF. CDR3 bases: TGTGCCAGCAGTCGCCGACAGGGACGGGATCAGCCCCAGCATTTT.

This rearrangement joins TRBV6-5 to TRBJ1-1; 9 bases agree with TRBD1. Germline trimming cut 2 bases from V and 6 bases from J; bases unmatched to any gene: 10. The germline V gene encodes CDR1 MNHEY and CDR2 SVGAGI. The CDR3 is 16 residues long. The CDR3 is CASSYGGTGGQPEAFF. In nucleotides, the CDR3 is TGTGCCAGCAGTTACGGGGGAACAGGGGGCCAACCTGAAGCTTTCTTT.

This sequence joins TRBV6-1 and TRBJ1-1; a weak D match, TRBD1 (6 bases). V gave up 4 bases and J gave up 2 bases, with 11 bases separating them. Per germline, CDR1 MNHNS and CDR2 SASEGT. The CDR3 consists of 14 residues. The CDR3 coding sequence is TGTGCCAGCAGTGTAGGGACAAAAAACACTGAAGCTTTCTTT. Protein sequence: CASSVGTKNTEAFF.

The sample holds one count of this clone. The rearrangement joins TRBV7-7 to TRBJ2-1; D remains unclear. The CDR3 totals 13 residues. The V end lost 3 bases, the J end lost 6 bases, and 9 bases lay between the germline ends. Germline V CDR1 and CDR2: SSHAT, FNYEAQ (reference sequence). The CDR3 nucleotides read TGTGCCAGCAGCTTGCAGGCTACCAATGAGCAGTTCTTC. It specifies CASSLQATNEQFF.

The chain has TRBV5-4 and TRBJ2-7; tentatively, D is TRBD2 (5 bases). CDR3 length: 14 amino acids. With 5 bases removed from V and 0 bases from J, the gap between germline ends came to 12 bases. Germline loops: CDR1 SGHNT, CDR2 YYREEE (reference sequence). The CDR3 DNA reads TGTGCCAGCAGTGAGGGCCCGAGCTCCTACGAGCAGTACTTC. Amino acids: CASSEGPSSYEQYF.

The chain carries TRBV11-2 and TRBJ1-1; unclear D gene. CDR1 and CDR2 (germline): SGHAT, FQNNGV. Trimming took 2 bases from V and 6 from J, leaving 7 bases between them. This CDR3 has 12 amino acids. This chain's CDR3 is CASSLTGSEAFF. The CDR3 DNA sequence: TGTGCCAGCAGCTTAACCGGGTCTGAAGCTTTCTTT.

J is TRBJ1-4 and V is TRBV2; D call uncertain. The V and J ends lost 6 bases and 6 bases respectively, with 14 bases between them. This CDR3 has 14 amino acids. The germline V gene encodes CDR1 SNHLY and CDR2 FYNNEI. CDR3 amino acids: CASRALGLDEKLFF. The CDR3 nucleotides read TGTGCCAGCAGGGCCCTGGGTTTAGATGAAAAACTGTTTTTT.

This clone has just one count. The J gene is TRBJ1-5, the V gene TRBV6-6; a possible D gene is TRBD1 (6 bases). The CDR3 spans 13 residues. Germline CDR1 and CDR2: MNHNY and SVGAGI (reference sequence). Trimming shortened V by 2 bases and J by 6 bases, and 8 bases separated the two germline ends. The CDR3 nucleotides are TGTGCCAGCAGTTACGGGACACTTCAGCCCCAGCATTTT. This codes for CASSYGTLQPQHF.

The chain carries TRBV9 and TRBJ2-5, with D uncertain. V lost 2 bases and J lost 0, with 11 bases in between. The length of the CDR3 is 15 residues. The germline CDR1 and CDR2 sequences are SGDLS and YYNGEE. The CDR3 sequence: CASSVGGNHQETQYF. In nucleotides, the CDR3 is TGTGCCAGCAGCGTGGGCGGAAACCACCAAGAGACCCAGTACTTC.

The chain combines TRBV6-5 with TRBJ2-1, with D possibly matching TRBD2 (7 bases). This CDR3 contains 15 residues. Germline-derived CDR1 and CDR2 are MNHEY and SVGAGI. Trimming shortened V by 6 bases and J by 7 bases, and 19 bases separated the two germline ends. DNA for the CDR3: TGTGCCAGCAGCCCCAGGGGCGGGAGTAAGAATGAGCAGTTCTTC. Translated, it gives CASSPRGGSKNEQFF.